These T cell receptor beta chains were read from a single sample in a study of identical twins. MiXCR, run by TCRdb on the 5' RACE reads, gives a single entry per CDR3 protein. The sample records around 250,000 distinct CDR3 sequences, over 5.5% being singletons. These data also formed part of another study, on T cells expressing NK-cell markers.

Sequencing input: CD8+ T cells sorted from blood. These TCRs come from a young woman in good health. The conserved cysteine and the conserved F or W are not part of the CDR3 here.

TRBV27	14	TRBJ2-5	ASSLIAGHSKETQY
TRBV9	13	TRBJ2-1	ASSVWAGGLNEQF
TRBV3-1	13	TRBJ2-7	ASSQDRRVADEQY
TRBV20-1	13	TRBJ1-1	SPRPSTAANTEAF
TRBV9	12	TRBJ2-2	ASSVGGDSGELF
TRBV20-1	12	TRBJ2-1	SARGRGGYNEQF
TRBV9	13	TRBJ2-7	ASSVGGIEPYEQY
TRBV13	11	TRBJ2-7	ASSPSRSTEQY
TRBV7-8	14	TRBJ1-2	ASSLGYTSFNYGYT
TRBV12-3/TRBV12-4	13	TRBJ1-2	ASRVHRVSDYGYT
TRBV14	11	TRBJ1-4	ASKPATNEKLF
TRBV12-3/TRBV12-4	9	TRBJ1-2	ASSSLYGYT
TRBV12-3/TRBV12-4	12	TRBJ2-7	ASSQNLRQYEQY
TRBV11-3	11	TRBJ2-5	ASRPMTQETQY
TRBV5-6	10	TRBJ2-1	ASRQDSNEQF
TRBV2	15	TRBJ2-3	ASSDPAGGNDPNTQY
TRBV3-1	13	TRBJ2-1	ASGSTGDRVNEQF
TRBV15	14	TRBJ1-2	ATSRVIQGGKNGYT
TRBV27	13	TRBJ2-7	ASSSRDRPAYEQY
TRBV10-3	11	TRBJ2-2	AIEGANTGELF
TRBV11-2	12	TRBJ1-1	ASSLLTGETEAF
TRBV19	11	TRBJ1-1	ASSIATGTEAF
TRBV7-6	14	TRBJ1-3	ASSLLGGHSGNTIY
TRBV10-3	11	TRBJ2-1	AISLTQDNEQF
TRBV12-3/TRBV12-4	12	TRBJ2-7	ASSFRGFSYEQY
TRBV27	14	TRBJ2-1	ASSLDVGRGVGEQF
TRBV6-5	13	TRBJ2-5	ASSYSAGPQETQY
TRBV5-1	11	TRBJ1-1	ASSPGANTEAF
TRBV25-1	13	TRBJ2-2	ASTGQGYISGELF
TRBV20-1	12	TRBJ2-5	SARTQVAGETQY
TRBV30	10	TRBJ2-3	AWSYATDTQY
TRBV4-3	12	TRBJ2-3	ASSASWGPDTQY
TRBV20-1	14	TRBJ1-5	SARDPGGFSNQPQH
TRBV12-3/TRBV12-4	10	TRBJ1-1	ALQPQNTEAF
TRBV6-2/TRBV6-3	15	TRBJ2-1	ASSAYGYGGLKNEQF
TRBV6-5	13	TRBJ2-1	ASSSLAGGNDEQF
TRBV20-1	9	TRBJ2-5	SASSRETQY